The 30 T cell receptor beta chains listed next were all sequenced from one sample in a study of T-cell reconstitution after alpha-beta-depleted transplantation in children. The authors prepared the TCRbeta library with unique molecular identifiers. TCRdb re-called the PCR reads through MiXCR, storing one row per CDR3 protein. The sample consists of about 500,000 distinct CDR3 sequences, about an eighth of them appearing once. The material sequenced was PBMCs, mostly from graft donor cells, taken 180 days after TCRalphabeta/CD19-depleted stem cell transplant. The receptors derive from a female patient younger than 10 who had a stem cell transplant for aplastic anemia, so the T cells may come from the graft donor.

This clonotype was seen a handful of times. In nucleotides, the CDR3 is TGCAGTGCTACCGCGCCCGGGACATCCTATGGCTACACCTTC. Amino acid sequence: CSATAPGTSYGYTF. The genes are TRBV20-1 and TRBJ1-2; D might be TRBD1 (6 bases). Germline V gene sequence: CDR1 DFQATT, CDR2 SNEGSKA (reference sequence). This CDR3 region has 14 residues. V lost 4 bases and J 4 bases, leaving 16 bases between the germline ends.

This clonotype was seen ten or more times. The CDR3: CASSFDSRSGGKKETQYF. The DNA of the CDR3 is TGCGCCAGCAGCTTCGATTCGAGGTCAGGGGGGAAAAAAGAGACCCAGTACTTC. V gene TRBV5-1 combines with J gene TRBJ2-5, with D tentatively TRBD1 (7 bases). Germline assignment: CDR1 SGHRS and CDR2 YFSETQ. CDR3 size: 18 residues. Trimming took off 2 bases at V and 3 bases at J, with 23 bases between the two ends.

This clonotype was counted ten times or more. The chain uses TRBV7-9 and TRBJ1-1; D unclear. V shed 0 bases and J shed 5 bases, with 10 bases lying between them. The CDR3 contains 14 residues. Germline V lookup: CDR1 SEHNR, CDR2 FQNEAQ (reference sequence). In DNA form, the CDR3 reads TGTGCCAGCAGCTTAGCGAACGGGAGGACTGAAGCTTTCTTT. It specifies CASSLANGRTEAFF.

In its sample, this clonotype was seen a few times. The chain links TRBV6-1 to TRBJ2-7; D not certain. This CDR3 has 13 amino acids. Germline values: CDR1 MNHNS, CDR2 SASEGT. V lost 8 bases and J 2 bases, leaving 13 bases between the germline ends. CDR3 sequence reads: CASLRTQAYEQYF. The CDR3 DNA sequence: TGTGCCAGCTTACGAACCCAAGCCTACGAGCAGTACTTC.

This clonotype was seen more than once but under ten times. The chain recombines TRBV27 with TRBJ1-6; D remains ambiguous. The CDR3 is 15 amino acids. Trimming took 0 bases from V and 0 from J, leaving 3 bases between them. Germline V gene lookup returns CDR1 MNHEY and CDR2 SMNVEV (reference sequence). The CDR3 region is CASSLSSSYNSPLHF. Written as DNA, the CDR3 is TGTGCCAGCAGTTTATCTAGCTCCTATAATTCACCCCTCCACTTT.

The V gene is TRBV19, the J gene TRBJ2-3; 8 bases line up with TRBD1. The V gene end was trimmed by 8 bases and the J gene end by 3 bases; junction bases not matched to a gene: 1. Germline V gene sequence: CDR1 LNHDA, CDR2 SQIVND (reference sequence). The CDR3 spans 12 residues. In DNA, the CDR3 is TGTGCCAGTCGGGACAGGACAGATACGCAGTATTTT. Its translation is CASRDRTDTQYF.

This clonotype was observed a few times. J is TRBJ1-5 and V is TRBV10-3; TRBD1 agrees at 7 bases. Germline V lookup: CDR1 ENHRY, CDR2 SYGVKD. The CDR3 runs to 14 residues. With 11 bases clipped from V and 2 bases from J, the junction kept 9 bases outside the gene matches. CDR3 sequence reads: CASGAGGGNQPQHF. The CDR3 region has the DNA TGTGCCTCAGGGGCAGGGGGGGGCAATCAGCCCCAGCATTTT.

This clonotype was recorded a few times. J is TRBJ2-4 and V is TRBV7-2; TRBD1 is a possible D gene (5 bases). Germline V CDR1 and CDR2: SGHTA, FQGNSA. The V end lost 2 bases, the J end lost 1 base, and 9 bases lay between the germline ends. The CDR3 runs to 15 residues. The CDR3 region is CASSLSGYAKNIQYF. DNA of the CDR3: TGTGCCAGCAGCTTATCAGGGTACGCCAAAAACATTCAGTACTTC.

This clonotype was recorded a few times. The chain links TRBV20-1 to TRBJ1-6; tentative D call: TRBD1 (5 bases). V shed 6 bases and J shed 7 bases, with 13 bases lying between them. CDR3 size: 13 residues. CDR1 is DFQATT, CDR2 SNEGSKA, per germline (reference sequence). CDR3 residues: CSAQADTNSPLHF. DNA of the CDR3: TGCAGTGCACAGGCAGATACAAATTCACCCCTCCACTTT.

This clonotype was observed a single time. The junction and the germline gene differ at one end; a read error may be behind it. The chain carries TRBV6-1 and TRBJ1-5; D remains ambiguous. Germline assignment: CDR1 MNHNS and CDR2 SASEGT. The CDR3 has 14 amino acids. The DNA for the CDR3 is TGTGCCAGCAATCCAGGCAATAGCAATCCGCCCCAGCATTTT. Its protein is CASNPGNSNPPQHF.

J is TRBJ2-3 and V is TRBV10-2; maybe TRBD2 (5 bases). Germline V CDR1 and CDR2: WSHSY, SAAADI. The V gene lost 3 bases and the J gene lost 0 bases, with 10 bases spanning the gap. The CDR3 is made up of 15 amino acids. Written as DNA, the CDR3 is TGCGCCAGCAGTGAAATTGCGGGTAGCACAGATACGCAGTATTTT. Protein product: CASSEIAGSTDTQYF.

This clonotype was seen only a few times. The J gene is TRBJ2-1, the V gene TRBV14, with 9 bases aligning to TRBD1. The CDR3 extends over 15 amino acids. The trim removed 4 bases at V and 8 bases at J, leaving 9 bases unmatched. The germline V gene has CDR1 SGHDN and CDR2 FVKESK. CDR3 in amino acids: CASSLRDRANDEQFF. In DNA form, the CDR3 reads TGTGCCAGCAGCCTCCGGGACAGGGCTAATGATGAGCAGTTCTTC.

The chain has TRBV20-1 and TRBJ1-2, with TRBD1 matching over 8 bases. After removal of 5 bases from V and 4 bases from J, the junction contained 15 bases not matched to a gene. Germline assignment: CDR1 DFQATT and CDR2 SNEGSKA (reference sequence). This CDR3 has 16 residues. The CDR3 spells CSARPSFRQGFYGYTF. The CDR3 nucleotides are TGCAGTGCTCGCCCGTCCTTTAGACAGGGGTTCTATGGCTACACCTTC.

This clonotype was recorded at least ten times. The chain links TRBV5-1 to TRBJ2-5; TRBD2 might be the D (6 bases). Germline V gene data show CDR1 as SGHRS and CDR2 as YFSETQ. V dropped 3 bases and J dropped 3 bases, with 12 bases sitting between them. CDR3 size: 14 residues. The CDR3 loop is CASSWTGLKETQYF. The CDR3 DNA is TGCGCCAGCAGCTGGACGGGACTTAAAGAGACCCAGTACTTC.

This clonotype was recorded a few times. V usage is TRBV7-2 and J usage is TRBJ1-5; the D gene is possibly TRBD1 (6 bases). Between the trimmed V and J ends, which lost 5 bases and 4 bases, there was a span of 15 bases. The germline CDR1 and CDR2 sequences are SGHTA and FQGNSA. There are 15 residues in the CDR3. The CDR3, as DNA: TGTGCCAGCAGCCAGGACAGCGGGCCTAATCAGCCCCAGCATTTT. Its protein product is CASSQDSGPNQPQHF.

This clonotype was detected a few times. CDR3 DNA sequence: TGTGCCAGCAGTTTAGCTGGGGACCACTTTTATGGCTACACCTTC. Translated: CASSLAGDHFYGYTF. The chain carries TRBV12-3 or TRBV12-4 and TRBJ1-2, with D tentatively TRBD1 (5 bases). This CDR3 has 15 residues. Trimming pared 0 bases from V and 5 bases from J, leaving 13 bases between.

The chain couples TRBV27 to TRBJ2-7; perhaps TRBD1 as D (6 bases). Germline V gene sequence: CDR1 MNHEY, CDR2 SMNVEV (reference sequence). The CDR3 is made up of 13 amino acids. The germline V and J ends were trimmed by 3 bases and 3 bases, with 9 bases remaining between them. CDR3 DNA: TGTGCCAGCAGTTTTGGGGACAACTACGAGCAGTACTTC. Protein product: CASSFGDNYEQYF.

J is TRBJ2-1 and V is TRBV5-1; D ambiguous. Trimming removed 9 bases from V and 7 bases from J, with 29 bases in between. Germline V gives CDR1 SGHRS, CDR2 YFSETQ. The CDR3 covers 17 residues. The CDR3: CATTFGPPASLWNEQFF. The CDR3 DNA is TGCGCCACCACCTTCGGGCCTCCGGCATCACTTTGGAATGAGCAGTTCTTC.

V usage is TRBV6-5 and J usage is TRBJ2-7, with TRBD2 identical over 7 bases. Unmatched junction bases numbered 5, after V lost 2 bases and J lost 4 bases. CDR1 MNHEY and CDR2 SVGAGI come from the germline V gene. This CDR3 contains 14 residues. The CDR3 sequence is CASSYGTTIYEQYF. CDR3 nucleotides: TGTGCCAGCAGTTACGGGACTACGATATACGAGCAGTACTTC.

V gene TRBV29-1 combines with J gene TRBJ1-5, with D unclear. From germline, CDR1 is SQVTM and CDR2 ANQGSEA. V was trimmed by 4 bases and J by 0 bases, leaving 7 bases between them. The CDR3 is 13 amino acids. As DNA, the CDR3 is TGCAGCGTTGCCTCGGGTAGCAATCAGCCCCAGCATTTT. Protein product: CSVASGSNQPQHF. The full variable domain, with the rest looked up from reference TRBV29-1 and TRBJ1-5, is SAVISQKPSRDICQRGTSLTIQCQVDSQVTMMFWYRQQPGQSLTLIATANQGSEATYESGFVIDKFPISRPNLTFSTLTVSNMSPEDSSIYLCSVASGSNQPQHFGDGTRLSIL.

Many counts were recorded for this clonotype. The gene calls are TRBV4-3 and TRBJ1-1, with a tentative D call TRBD1 (5 bases). Germline-derived CDR1 and CDR2 are LGHNA and YSLEER. The germline V and J ends were trimmed by 3 bases and 4 bases, with 9 bases remaining between them. The CDR3 is 13 amino acids. CDR3 sequence reads: CASSHLTGTEAFF. CDR3 DNA sequence: TGCGCCAGCAGCCATCTTACAGGCACTGAAGCTTTCTTT.

The J gene is TRBJ2-7, the V gene TRBV9, with TRBD2 matching over 11 bases. The junction had 4 bases not matched to a gene; V was cut back by 0 bases and J by 5 bases. Germline loops: CDR1 SGDLS, CDR2 YYNGEE. The CDR3 sequence is 15 residues long. CDR3 sequence reads: CASSVELAGAHEQYF. The CDR3 DNA reads as TGTGCCAGCAGCGTAGAACTAGCGGGAGCCCACGAGCAGTACTTC.

J is TRBJ2-7 and V is TRBV7-9; D ambiguous. CDR3 length equals 12 residues. Trimming left V 6 bases short and J 6 bases short, with 12 bases between. CDR1 is SEHNR, CDR2 FQNEAQ, per germline (reference sequence). In DNA form, the CDR3 reads TGTGCCAGCAGTCCCGTGGGCGGCGAGCAGTACGTC. Translated, it gives CASSPVGGEQYV.

This clonotype was picked up a small number of times. The rearrangement links TRBV20-1 to TRBJ1-1, with 9 bases aligning to TRBD1. Trimming at V came to 6 bases and at J to 2 bases, leaving 16 bases not matched to a gene. Germline CDR1 and CDR2: DFQATT and SNEGSKA (reference sequence). The length of the CDR3 is 17 residues. The CDR3 spells CSAPQSGGQGQNTEAFF. The CDR3 bases are TGCAGTGCCCCCCAATCCGGGGGACAGGGTCAAAACACTGAAGCTTTCTTT.

This chain connects TRBV10-2 to TRBJ1-2; tentatively, D is TRBD1 (5 bases). Germline CDR1 and CDR2: WSHSY and SAAADI. The V end lost 2 bases, the J end lost 3 bases, and 13 bases lay between the germline ends. The CDR3 contains 15 residues. The CDR3 DNA is TGCGCCAGCAGTGAGCCTTCCGGGACGGACTATGGCTACACCTTC. It specifies CASSEPSGTDYGYTF.

The sample holds a few counts of this clonotype. J is TRBJ1-1 and V is TRBV11-2; D unresolved. The CDR3 runs to 13 residues. V dropped 0 bases and J dropped 11 bases, with 13 bases sitting between them. Germline-derived CDR1 and CDR2 are SGHAT and FQNNGV. The CDR3 nucleotides are TGTGCCAGCAGCTTAGATAGGACGTTAGGCGCTTTCTTT. It codes for CASSLDRTLGAFF.

V and J are TRBV27 and TRBJ1-2; 7 bases are a match to TRBD1. The CDR3 runs to 15 residues. The V gene's germline CDR1 is MNHEY and CDR2 SMNVEV (reference sequence). V lost 4 bases and J lost 5; bases outside the gene matches: 10. This chain's CDR3 is CASSYQWDRVYGYTF. The DNA of the CDR3 is TGTGCCAGCAGTTACCAATGGGACAGAGTTTATGGCTACACCTTC.

This clonotype was recorded a few times. This sequence joins TRBV7-8 and TRBJ2-7; TRBD1 agrees at 10 bases. The length of the CDR3 is 15 residues. CDR1 and CDR2 from the germline V gene are SGHVS and FQNEAQ. V shed 5 bases and J 6 bases; nucleotides not matched to a gene: 10. This CDR3 reads CASSHTGTGVSEQYF. The CDR3 region has the DNA TGTGCCAGCAGCCATACCGGGACAGGGGTTAGCGAGCAGTACTTC.

This clonotype was counted many times. The chain uses TRBV28 and TRBJ1-3; D remains ambiguous. The germline V gene encodes CDR1 MDHEN and CDR2 SYDVKM. V gave up 0 bases and J gave up 0 bases, with 6 bases separating them. The CDR3 has 15 residues. Here the CDR3 reads CASSLWGFSGNTIYF. The DNA of the CDR3 is TGTGCCAGCAGTTTATGGGGTTTCTCTGGAAACACCATATATTTT. The full variable domain, in which reference TRBV28 and TRBJ1-3 provide the parts outside the CDR3, is DVKVTQSSRYLVKRTGEKVFLECVQDMDHENMFWYRQDPGLGLRLIYFSYDVKMKEKGDIPEGYSVSREKKERFSLILESASTNQTSMYLCASSLWGFSGNTIYFGEGSWLTVV.

This chain connects TRBV4-3 to TRBJ2-2, with 10 bases identical to TRBD2. The germline gives CDR1 LGHNA, CDR2 YSLEER. The CDR3 totals 16 residues. V lost 2 bases and J lost 2; bases outside the gene matches: 2. The CDR3 protein is CASSQLAGGNTGELFF. CDR3 sequence (DNA): TGCGCCAGCAGCCAATTAGCGGGAGGAAACACCGGGGAGCTGTTTTTT.